This T cell receptor (beta chain) was documented in a study of a mutant IDH1 vaccine in newly diagnosed glioma. Overall study context: Vaccination of patients was performed eight times, in weeks 1, 3, 5, 7, 11, 15, 19 and 23. With temozolomide cycles, or 4-6 weeks after radiotherapy alone, vaccination was started.

Points on this clone: The antigen is undetermined.

Findings of the study overall: Immune responses induced by vaccination arose in 93.3% of the patients.

Germline V gene sequence: CDR1 SGHTA, CDR2 FQGNSA. Trimming took off 8 bases at V and 0 bases at J, with 14 bases between the two ends. The CDR3 has 14 residues. Indicated time point: week 23, last vaccination. In every dose of vaccine, 300 ug of mutant IDH1 20-mer peptide was given alongside topical imiquimod. Some clones are missing from TCRdb's copy, which holds only in-frame ones; the method was immunoSEQ multiplex PCR. This sample carries tens of thousands of clones, approximately 84% of them seen once, and the ten largest clones take 13%. The rearrangement joins TRBV7-2 to TRBJ2-7; possible D gene TRBD2, 6 bases. The material was PBMCs, obtained from a glioma patient whose treatment included an IDH1 peptide vaccine. This TCR was recovered from a man aged 18 to 29 with glioma. CDR3 region: CASGDFAGSYEQYF. The CDR3 coding sequence is TGTGCCAGCGGGGACTTCGCGGGCTCCTACGAGCAGTACTTC. Complete variable domain (other parts from reference TRBV7-2 and TRBJ2-7): GAGVSQSPSNKVTEKGKDVELRCDPISGHTALYWYRQSLGQGLEFLIYFQGNSAPDKSGLPSDRFSAERTGGSVSTLTIQRTQQEDSAVYLCASGDFAGSYEQYFGPGTRLTVT.